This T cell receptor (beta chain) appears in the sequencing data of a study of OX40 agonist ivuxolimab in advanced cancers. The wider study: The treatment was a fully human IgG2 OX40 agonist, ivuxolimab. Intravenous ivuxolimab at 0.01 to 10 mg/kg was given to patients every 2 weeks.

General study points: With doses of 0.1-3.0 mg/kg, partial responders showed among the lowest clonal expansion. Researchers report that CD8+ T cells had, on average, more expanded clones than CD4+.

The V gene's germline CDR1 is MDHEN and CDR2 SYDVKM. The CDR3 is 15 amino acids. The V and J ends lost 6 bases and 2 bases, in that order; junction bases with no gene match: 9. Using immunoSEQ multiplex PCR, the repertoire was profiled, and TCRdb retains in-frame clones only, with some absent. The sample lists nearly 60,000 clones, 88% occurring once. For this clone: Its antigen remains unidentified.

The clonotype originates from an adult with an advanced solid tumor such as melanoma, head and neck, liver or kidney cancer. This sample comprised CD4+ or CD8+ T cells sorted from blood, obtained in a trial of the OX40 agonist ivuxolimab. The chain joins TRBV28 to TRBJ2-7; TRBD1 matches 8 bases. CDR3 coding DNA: TGTGCCAGCAGCATTACCGAGACAGGGGCCTACGAGCAGTACTTC. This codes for CASSITETGAYEQYF. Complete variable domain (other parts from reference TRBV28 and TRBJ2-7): DVKVTQSSRYLVKRTGEKVFLECVQDMDHENMFWYRQDPGLGLRLIYFSYDVKMKEKGDIPEGYSVSREKKERFSLILESASTNQTSMYLCASSITETGAYEQYFGPGTRLTVT.